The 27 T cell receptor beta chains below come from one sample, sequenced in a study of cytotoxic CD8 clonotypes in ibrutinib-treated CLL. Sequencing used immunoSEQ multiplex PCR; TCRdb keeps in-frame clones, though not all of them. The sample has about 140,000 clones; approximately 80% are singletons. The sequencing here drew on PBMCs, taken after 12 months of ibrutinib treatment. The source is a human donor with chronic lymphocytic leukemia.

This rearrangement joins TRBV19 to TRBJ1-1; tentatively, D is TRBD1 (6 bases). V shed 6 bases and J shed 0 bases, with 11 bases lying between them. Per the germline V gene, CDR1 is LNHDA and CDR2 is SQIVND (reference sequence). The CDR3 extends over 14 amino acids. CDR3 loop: CASRHRVLNTEAFF. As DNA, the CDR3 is TGTGCCAGTAGGCACAGGGTTTTGAACACTGAAGCTTTCTTT.

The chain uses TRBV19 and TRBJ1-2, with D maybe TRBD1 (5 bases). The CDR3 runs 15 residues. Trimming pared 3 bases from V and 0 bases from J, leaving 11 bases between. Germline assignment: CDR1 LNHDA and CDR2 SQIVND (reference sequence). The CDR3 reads CASSIGQGTNYGYTF. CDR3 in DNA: TGTGCCAGTAGTATTGGTCAGGGAACTAACTATGGCTACACCTTC.

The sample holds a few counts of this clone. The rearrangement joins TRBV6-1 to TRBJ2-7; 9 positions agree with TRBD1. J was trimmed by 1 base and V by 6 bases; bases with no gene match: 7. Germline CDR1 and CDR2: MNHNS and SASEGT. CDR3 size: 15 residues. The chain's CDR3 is CASREGQGVSYEQYF. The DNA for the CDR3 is TGTGCCAGCAGAGAGGGACAGGGTGTTTCCTACGAGCAGTACTTC.

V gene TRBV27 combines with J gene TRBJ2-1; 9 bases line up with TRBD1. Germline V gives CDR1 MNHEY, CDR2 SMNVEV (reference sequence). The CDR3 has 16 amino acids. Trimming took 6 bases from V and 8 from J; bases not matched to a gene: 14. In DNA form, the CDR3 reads TGTGCCAGCAGCTCGCGGGGGACAGGGCGTCGGTATGAGCAGTTCTTC. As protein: CASSSRGTGRRYEQFF.

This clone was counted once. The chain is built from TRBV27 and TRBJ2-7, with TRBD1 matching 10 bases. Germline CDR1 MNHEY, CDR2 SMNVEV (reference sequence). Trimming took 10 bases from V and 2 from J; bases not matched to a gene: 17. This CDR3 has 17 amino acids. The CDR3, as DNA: TGTGCCACAAAACGGGGGGGACAGGGGCCCCATACCTACGAGCAGTACTTC. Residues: CATKRGGQGPHTYEQYF.

The DNA of the CDR3 is TGCAGCGTAAAAGGGGGCCCCAGCACAGATACGCAGTATTTT. Protein product: CSVKGGPSTDTQYF. V is TRBV29-1 and J is TRBJ2-3, with TRBD1 identical over 7 bases. The V and J ends lost 6 bases and 0 bases, in that order; junction bases with no gene match: 6. The germline CDR1 and CDR2 sequences are SQVTM and ANQGSEA. The CDR3 runs 14 residues.

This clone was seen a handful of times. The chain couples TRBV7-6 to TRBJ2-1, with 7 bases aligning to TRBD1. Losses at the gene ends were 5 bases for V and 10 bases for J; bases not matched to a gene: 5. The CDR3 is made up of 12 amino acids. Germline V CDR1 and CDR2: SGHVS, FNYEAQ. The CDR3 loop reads CASSPTGREQFF. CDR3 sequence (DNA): TGTGCCAGCAGCCCGACAGGGCGAGAGCAGTTCTTC.

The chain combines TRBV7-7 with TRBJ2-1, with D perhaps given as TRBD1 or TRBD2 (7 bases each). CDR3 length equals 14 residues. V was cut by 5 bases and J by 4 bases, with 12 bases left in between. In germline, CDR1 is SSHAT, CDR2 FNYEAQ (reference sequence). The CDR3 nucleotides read TGTGCCAGCAGCCCAGGGGGGGCTTACAATGAGCAGTTCTTC. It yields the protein CASSPGGAYNEQFF.

CDR3 in DNA: TGTGCCAGCCGATCCCAGGGGGCCGGCAATCAGCCCCAGCATTTT. This codes for CASRSQGAGNQPQHF. The chain links TRBV28 to TRBJ1-5, with 8 bases fitting TRBD1. The CDR3 length is 15 residues. V dropped 8 bases and J dropped 2; count of bases not matched to a gene: 8. Looked up from germline, CDR1 is MDHEN and CDR2 is SYDVKM.

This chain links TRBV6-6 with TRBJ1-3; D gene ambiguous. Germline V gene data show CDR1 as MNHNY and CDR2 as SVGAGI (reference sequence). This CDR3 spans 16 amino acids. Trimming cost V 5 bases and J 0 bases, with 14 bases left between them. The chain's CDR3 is CASSLSWANSGNTIYF. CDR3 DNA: TGTGCCAGCAGTCTCAGTTGGGCTAACTCTGGAAACACCATATATTTT.

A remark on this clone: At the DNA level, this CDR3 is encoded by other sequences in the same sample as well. CDR3 residues: CASSLAGELFF. CDR3 bases: TGTGCCAGCAGTTTGGCCGGGGAGCTGTTTTTT. The chain combines TRBV27 with TRBJ2-2; no reliable D call. The germline V and J ends were trimmed by 3 bases and 6 bases, with 2 bases remaining between them. This CDR3 is built from 11 residues. Germline CDR1 reads MNHEY; CDR2 reads SMNVEV (reference sequence).

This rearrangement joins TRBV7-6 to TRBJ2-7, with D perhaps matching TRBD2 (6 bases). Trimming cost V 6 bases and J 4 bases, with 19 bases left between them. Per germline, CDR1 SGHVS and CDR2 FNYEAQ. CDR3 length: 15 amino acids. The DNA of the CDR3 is TGTGCCAGCAGTTACGAGAGGGCAGGAGGGTACGAGCAGTACTTC. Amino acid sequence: CASSYERAGGYEQYF.

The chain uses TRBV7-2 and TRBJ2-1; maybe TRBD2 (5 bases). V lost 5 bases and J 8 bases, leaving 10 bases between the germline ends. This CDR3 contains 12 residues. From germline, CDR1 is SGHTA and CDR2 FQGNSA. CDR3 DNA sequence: TGTGCCAGCAGCCCCATGGACTATGAGCAGTTCTTC. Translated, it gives CASSPMDYEQFF.

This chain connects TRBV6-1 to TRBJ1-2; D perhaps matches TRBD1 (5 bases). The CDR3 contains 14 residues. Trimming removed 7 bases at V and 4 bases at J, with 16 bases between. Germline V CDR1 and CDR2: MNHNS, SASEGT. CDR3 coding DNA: TGTGCCAGCAAGGTCTCGGGGCTCGGCTATGGCTACACCTTC. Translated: CASKVSGLGYGYTF.

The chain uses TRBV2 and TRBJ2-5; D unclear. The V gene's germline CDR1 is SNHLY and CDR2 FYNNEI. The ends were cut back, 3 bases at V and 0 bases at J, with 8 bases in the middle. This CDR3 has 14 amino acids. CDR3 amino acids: CASSEVLYQETQYF. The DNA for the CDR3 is TGTGCCAGCAGTGAGGTGCTGTACCAAGAGACCCAGTACTTC. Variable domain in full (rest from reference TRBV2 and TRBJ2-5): EPEVTQTPSHQVTQMGQEVILRCVPISNHLYFYWYRQILGQKVEFLVSFYNNEISEKSEIFDDQFSVERPDGSNFTLKIRSTKLEDSAMYFCASSEVLYQETQYFGPGTRLLVL.

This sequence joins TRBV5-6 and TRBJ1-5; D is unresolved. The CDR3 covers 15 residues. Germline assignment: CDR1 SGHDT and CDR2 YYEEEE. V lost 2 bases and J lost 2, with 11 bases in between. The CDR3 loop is CASSLSGVGNQPQHF. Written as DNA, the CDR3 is TGTGCCAGCAGCTTATCAGGAGTTGGCAATCAGCCCCAGCATTTT.

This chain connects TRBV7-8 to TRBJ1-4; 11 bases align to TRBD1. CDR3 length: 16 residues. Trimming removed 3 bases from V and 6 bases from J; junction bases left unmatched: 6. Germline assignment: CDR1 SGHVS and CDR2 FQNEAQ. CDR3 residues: CASSFRDRGTDEKLFF. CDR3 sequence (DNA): TGTGCCAGCAGCTTCCGGGACAGGGGGACTGATGAAAAACTGTTTTTT.

The CDR3 region is CASSQRPGSWEQYF. The CDR3 bases are TGCGCCAGCAGCCAGAGGCCAGGGTCATGGGAGCAGTACTTC. V usage is TRBV4-1 and J usage is TRBJ2-7; a possible D gene is TRBD1 (5 bases). Germline V CDR1 and CDR2: MGHRA, YSYEKL. The V and J ends lost 3 bases and 7 bases respectively, with 16 bases between them. This CDR3 has 14 residues.

CDR3 region: CASSQDWVFYNEQFF. CDR3 coding DNA: TGCGCCAGCAGCCAAGATTGGGTGTTCTACAATGAGCAGTTCTTC. The genes are TRBV4-3 and TRBJ2-1; no clear D. In germline, CDR1 is LGHNA, CDR2 YSLEER. V was cut by 0 bases and J by 3 bases, with 9 bases left in between. The CDR3 is 15 residues long.

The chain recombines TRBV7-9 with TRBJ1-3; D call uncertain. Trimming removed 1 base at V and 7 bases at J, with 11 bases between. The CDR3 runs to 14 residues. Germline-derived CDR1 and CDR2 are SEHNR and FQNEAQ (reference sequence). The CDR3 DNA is TGTGCCAGCAGCTTAGGATTTGGGAGCAACACCATATATTTT. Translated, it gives CASSLGFGSNTIYF. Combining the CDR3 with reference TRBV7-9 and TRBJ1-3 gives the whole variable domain DTGVSQNPRHKITKRGQNVTFRCDPISEHNRLYWYRQTLGQGPEFLTYFQNEAQLEKSRLLSDRFSAERPKGSFSTLEIQRTEQGDSAMYLCASSLGFGSNTIYFGEGSWLTVV.

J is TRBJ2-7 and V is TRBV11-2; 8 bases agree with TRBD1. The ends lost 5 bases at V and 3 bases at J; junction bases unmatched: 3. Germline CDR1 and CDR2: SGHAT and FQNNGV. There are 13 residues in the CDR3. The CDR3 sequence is CASSPGQVYEQYF. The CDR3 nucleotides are TGTGCCAGCAGCCCGGGACAGGTCTACGAGCAGTACTTC.

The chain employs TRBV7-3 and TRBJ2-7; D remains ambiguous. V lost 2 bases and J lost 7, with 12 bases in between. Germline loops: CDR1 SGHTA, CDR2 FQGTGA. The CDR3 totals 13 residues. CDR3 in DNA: TGTGCCAGCAGCTTACATCCCCTTGAGGAGCAGTACTTC. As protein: CASSLHPLEEQYF.

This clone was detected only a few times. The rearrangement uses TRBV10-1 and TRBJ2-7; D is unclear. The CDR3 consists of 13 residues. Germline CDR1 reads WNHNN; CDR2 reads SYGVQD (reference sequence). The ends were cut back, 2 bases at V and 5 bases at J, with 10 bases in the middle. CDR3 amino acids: CASSEKTLHEQYF. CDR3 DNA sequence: TGCGCCAGCAGTGAGAAGACATTACACGAGCAGTACTTC.

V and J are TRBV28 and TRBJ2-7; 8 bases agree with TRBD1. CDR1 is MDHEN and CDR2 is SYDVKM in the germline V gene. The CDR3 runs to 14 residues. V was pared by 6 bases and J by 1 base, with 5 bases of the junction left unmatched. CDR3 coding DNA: TGTGCCAGCAGGCTGCAGGGGGCTTCCTACGAGCAGTACTTC. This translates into CASRLQGASYEQYF. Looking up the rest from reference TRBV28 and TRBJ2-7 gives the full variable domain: DVKVTQSSRYLVKRTGEKVFLECVQDMDHENMFWYRQDPGLGLRLIYFSYDVKMKEKGDIPEGYSVSREKKERFSLILESASTNQTSMYLCASRLQGASYEQYFGPGTRLTVT.

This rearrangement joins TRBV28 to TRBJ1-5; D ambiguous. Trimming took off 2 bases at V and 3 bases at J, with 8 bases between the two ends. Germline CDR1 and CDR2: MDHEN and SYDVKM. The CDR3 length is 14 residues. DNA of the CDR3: TGTGCCAGCAGTTTACACAATTACAATCAGCCCCAGCATTTT. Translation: CASSLHNYNQPQHF.

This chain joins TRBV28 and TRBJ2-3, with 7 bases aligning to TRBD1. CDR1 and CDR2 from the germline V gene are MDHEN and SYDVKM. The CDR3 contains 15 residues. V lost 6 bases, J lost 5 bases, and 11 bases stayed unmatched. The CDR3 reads CASRKTGLLVDTQYF. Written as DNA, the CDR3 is TGTGCCAGCAGGAAGACAGGGTTGTTAGTAGATACGCAGTATTTT.

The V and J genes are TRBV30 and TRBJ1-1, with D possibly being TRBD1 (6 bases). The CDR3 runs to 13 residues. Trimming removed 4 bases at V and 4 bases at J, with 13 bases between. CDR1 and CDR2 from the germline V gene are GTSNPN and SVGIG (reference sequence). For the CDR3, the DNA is TGTGCCTGGACCTCCAGGGGCCCCACTGAAGCTTTCTTT. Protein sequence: CAWTSRGPTEAFF.